The T cell receptor beta chain under discussion was sequenced for a study of T-cell memory formation after mild COVID-19. There are a few counts of this clonotype. The CDR3 contains 12 residues. With 10 bases clipped from V and 0 bases from J, the junction kept 3 bases outside the gene matches. Germline loops: CDR1 MDHEN, CDR2 SYDVKM. Using its own MiXCR run on the 5' RACE reads, TCRdb lists one record per CDR3 protein. The repertoire holds almost 350,000 distinct CDR3 sequences, roughly 19% seen once, with about 21% in the top ten. The specimen was PBMCs or a T cell subset sorted from them (not recorded which). The clonotype originates from a man aged 18 to 29 who had mild COVID-19 (a few samples of this study predate the infection). Cell type and time point are not known. The rearrangement links TRBV28 to TRBJ2-7; 7 bases are a match to TRBD1. CDR3 DNA sequence: TGTGCCACAGGGGACAGCTCCTACGAGCAGTACGTC. This translates into CATGDSSYEQYV.